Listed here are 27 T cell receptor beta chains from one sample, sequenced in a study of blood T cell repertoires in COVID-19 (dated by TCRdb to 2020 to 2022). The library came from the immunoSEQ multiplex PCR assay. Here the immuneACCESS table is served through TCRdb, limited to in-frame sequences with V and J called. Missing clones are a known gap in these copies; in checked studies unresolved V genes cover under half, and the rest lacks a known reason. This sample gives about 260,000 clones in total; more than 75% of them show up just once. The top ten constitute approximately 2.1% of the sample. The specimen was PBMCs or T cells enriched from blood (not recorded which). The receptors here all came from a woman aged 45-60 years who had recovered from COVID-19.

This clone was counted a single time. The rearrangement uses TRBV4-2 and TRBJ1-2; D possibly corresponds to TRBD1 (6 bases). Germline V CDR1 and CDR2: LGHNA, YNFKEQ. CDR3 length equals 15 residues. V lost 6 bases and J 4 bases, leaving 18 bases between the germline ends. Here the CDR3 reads CASRGIGTRFYGYTF. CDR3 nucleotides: TGTGCCAGCAGGGGAATAGGGACACGGTTCTATGGCTACACCTTC.

The chain's CDR3 is CASSLGRSNEQFF. The CDR3 nucleotides read TGTGCCAGCAGCTTAGGTAGAAGTAATGAGCAGTTCTTC. This sequence joins TRBV7-9 and TRBJ2-1; D is uncertain. V was pared by 1 base and J by 7 bases, with 8 bases between. CDR3 length equals 13 residues. Germline CDR1 SEHNR, CDR2 FQNEAQ (reference sequence).

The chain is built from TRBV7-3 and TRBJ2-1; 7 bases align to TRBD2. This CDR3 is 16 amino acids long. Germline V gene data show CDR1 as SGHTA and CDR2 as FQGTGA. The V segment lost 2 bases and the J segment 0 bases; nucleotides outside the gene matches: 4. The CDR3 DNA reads TGTGCCAGCAGCTTATCCGGCGGGAGCTCCTACAATGAGCAGTTCTTC. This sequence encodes CASSLSGGSSYNEQFF.

The CDR3 here is CASSSNRVNTGELFF. DNA for the CDR3: TGTGCCAGCAGCTCTAACAGGGTGAACACCGGGGAGCTGTTTTTT. The V gene is TRBV7-3, the J gene TRBJ2-2, with a weak D call TRBD1 (6 bases). Germline CDR1 is SGHTA and CDR2 is FQGTGA. Deletions cut 4 bases from V and 1 base from J, with 10 bases between. CDR3 length: 15 residues.

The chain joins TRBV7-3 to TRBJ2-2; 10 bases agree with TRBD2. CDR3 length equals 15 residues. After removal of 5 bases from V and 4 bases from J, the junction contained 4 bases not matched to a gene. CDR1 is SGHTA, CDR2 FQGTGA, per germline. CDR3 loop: CASSPLAGSTGELFF. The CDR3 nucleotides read TGTGCCAGCAGCCCACTAGCGGGGAGCACCGGGGAGCTGTTTTTT. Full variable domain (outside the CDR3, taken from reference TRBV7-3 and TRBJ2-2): GAGVSQTPSNKVTEKGKYVELRCDPISGHTALYWYRQSLGQGPEFLIYFQGTGAADDSGLPNDRFFAVRPEGSVSTLKIQRTERGDSAVYLCASSPLAGSTGELFFGEGSRLTVL.

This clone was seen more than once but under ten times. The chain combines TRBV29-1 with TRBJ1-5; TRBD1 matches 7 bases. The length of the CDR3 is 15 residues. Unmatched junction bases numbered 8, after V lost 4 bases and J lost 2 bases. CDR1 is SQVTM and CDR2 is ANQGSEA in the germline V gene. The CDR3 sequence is CSVAKGAGGNQPQHF. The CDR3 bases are TGCAGCGTTGCGAAGGGGGCAGGGGGCAATCAGCCCCAGCATTTT.

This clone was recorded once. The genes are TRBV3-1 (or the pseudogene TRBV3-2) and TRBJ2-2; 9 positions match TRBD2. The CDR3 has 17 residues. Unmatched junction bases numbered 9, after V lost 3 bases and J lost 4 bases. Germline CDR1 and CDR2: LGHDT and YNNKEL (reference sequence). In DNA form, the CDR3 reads TGTGCCAGCAGCCAGGCACTTAGCGGGAGTACCACCGGGGAGCTGTTTTTT. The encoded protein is CASSQALSGSTTGELFF.

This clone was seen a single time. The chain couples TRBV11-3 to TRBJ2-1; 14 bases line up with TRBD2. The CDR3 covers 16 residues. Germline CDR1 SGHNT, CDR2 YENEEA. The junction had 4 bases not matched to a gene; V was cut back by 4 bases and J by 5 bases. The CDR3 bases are TGTGCCAGCAGCTCTTGGACTAGCGGGGGGAACAATGAGCAGTTCTTC. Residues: CASSSWTSGGNNEQFF.

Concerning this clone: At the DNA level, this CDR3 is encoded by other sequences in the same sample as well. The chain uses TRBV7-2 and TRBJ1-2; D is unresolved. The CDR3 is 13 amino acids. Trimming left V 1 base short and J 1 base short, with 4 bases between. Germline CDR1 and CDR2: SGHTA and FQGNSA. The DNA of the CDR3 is TGTGCCAGCAGCTTAGACAGTAACTATGGCTACACCTTC. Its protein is CASSLDSNYGYTF.

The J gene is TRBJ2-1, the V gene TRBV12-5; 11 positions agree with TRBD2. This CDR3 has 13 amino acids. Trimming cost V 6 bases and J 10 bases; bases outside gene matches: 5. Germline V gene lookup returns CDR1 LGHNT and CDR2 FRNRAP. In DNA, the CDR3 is TGTGCTAGTGGATCGGGACTAGCGGAAGAGCAGTTCTTC. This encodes CASGSGLAEEQFF.

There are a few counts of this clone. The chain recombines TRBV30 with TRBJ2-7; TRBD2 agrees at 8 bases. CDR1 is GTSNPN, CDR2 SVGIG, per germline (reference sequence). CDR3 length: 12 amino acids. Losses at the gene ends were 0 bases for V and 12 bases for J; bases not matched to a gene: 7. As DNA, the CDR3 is TGTGCCTGGAGTGTATCGGCTAGCGGGTTGTACTTC. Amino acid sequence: CAWSVSASGLYF.

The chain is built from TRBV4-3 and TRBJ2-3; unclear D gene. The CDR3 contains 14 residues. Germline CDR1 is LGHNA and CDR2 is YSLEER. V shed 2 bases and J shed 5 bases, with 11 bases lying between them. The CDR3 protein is CASSQPPRVDTQYF. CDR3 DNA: TGCGCCAGCAGCCAACCACCCCGGGTAGATACGCAGTATTTT.

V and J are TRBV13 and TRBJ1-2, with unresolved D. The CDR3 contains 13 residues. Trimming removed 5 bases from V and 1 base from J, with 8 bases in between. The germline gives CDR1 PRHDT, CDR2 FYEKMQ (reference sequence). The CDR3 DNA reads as TGTGCCAGCAGCCGCGAAGTTAACTATGGCTACACCTTC. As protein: CASSREVNYGYTF.

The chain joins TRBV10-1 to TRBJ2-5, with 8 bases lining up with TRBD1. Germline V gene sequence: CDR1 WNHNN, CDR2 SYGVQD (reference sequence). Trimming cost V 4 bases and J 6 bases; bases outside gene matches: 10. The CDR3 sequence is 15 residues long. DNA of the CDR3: TGCGCCAGCAGTGGGGGGCAGGGGGCGATGAAGACCCAGTACTTC. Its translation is CASSGGQGAMKTQYF.

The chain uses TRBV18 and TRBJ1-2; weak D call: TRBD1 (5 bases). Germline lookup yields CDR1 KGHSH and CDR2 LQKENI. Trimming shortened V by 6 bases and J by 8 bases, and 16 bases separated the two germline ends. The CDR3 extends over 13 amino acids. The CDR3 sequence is CASSPGRDWGYTF. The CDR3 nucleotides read TGTGCCAGCTCCCCGGGGAGGGACTGGGGCTACACCTTC.

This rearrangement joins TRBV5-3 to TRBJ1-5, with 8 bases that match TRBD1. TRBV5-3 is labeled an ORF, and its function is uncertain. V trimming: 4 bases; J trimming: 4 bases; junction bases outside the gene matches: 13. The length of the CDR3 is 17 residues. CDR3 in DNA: TGTGCCAGAAGCACCGGACAGGGCTCCCATCGGAATCAGCCCCAGCATTTT. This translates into CARSTGQGSHRNQPQHF.

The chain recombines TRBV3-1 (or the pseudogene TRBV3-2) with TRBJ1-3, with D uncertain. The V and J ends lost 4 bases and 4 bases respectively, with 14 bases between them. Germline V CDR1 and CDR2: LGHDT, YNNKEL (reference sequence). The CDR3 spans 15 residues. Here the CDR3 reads CASSREDLGGNTIYF. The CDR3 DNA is TGTGCCAGCAGCCGGGAGGACCTTGGGGGAAACACCATATATTTT.

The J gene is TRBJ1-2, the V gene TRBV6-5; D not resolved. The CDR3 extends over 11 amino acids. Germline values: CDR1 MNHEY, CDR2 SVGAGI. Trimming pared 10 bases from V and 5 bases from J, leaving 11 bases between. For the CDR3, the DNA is TGTGCCACCGCAGGATTATATGGCTACACCTTC. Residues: CATAGLYGYTF.

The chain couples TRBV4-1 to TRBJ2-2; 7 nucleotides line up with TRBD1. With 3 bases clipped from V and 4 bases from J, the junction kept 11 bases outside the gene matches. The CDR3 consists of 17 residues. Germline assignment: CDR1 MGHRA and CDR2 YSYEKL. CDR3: CASSHDFRDRLTGELFF. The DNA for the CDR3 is TGCGCCAGCAGCCACGACTTCCGGGACAGACTCACCGGGGAGCTGTTTTTT.

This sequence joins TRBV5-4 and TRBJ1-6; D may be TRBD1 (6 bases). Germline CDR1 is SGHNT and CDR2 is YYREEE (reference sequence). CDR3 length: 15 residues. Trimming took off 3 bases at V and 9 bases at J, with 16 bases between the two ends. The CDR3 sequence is CASSSHDRLGSPLHF. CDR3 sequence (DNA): TGTGCCAGCAGCTCCCACGACAGGTTAGGTTCACCCCTCCACTTT.

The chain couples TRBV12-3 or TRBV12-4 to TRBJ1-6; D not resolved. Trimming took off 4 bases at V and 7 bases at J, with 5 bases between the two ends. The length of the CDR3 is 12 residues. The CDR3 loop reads CASSSQNSPLHF. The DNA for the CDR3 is TGTGCCAGCAGTTCTCAGAATTCACCCCTCCACTTT.

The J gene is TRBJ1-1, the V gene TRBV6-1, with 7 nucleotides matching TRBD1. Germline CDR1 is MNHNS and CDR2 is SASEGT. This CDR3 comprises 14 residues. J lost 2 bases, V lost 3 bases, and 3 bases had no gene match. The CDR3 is CASSDAGGNTEAFF. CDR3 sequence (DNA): TGTGCCAGCAGTGATGCAGGGGGTAACACTGAAGCTTTCTTT.

CDR3 loop: CAWSRDRDQPQHF. CDR3 bases: TGTGCCTGGAGCCGGGACAGGGATCAGCCCCAGCATTTT. J is TRBJ1-5 and V is TRBV30, with TRBD1 matching 9 bases. Per germline, CDR1 GTSNPN and CDR2 SVGIG (reference sequence). V gave up 3 bases and J gave up 5 bases; unmatched junction bases: 2. The CDR3 length is 13 residues.

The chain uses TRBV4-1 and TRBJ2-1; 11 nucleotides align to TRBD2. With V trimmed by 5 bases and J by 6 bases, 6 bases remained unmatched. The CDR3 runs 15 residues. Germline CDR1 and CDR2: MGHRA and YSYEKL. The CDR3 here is CASSLLAGGPNEQFF. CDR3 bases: TGCGCCAGCAGCTTATTAGCGGGGGGGCCCAATGAGCAGTTCTTC.

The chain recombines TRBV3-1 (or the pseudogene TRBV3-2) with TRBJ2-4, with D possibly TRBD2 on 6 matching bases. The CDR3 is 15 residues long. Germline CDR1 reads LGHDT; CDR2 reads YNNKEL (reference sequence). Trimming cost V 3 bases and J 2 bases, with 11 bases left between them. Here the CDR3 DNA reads TGTGCCAGCAGCCAGGCTGGGGGGACCAAAAACATTCAGTACTTC. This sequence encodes CASSQAGGTKNIQYF.

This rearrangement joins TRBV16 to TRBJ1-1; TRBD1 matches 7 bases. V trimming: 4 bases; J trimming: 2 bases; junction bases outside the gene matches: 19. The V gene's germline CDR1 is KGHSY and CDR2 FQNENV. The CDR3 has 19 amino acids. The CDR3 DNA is TGTGCCAGCAGCCTCCACAGGGGTCGAGGGCCCGCCAAAAACACTGAAGCTTTCTTT. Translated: CASSLHRGRGPAKNTEAFF.

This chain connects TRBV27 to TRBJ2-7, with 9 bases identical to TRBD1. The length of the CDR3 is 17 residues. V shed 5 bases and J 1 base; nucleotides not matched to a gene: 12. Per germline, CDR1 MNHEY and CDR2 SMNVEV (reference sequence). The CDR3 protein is CASSPLTSGQGSYEQYF. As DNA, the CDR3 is TGTGCCAGCAGTCCGCTCACGTCGGGACAGGGTTCCTACGAGCAGTACTTC.